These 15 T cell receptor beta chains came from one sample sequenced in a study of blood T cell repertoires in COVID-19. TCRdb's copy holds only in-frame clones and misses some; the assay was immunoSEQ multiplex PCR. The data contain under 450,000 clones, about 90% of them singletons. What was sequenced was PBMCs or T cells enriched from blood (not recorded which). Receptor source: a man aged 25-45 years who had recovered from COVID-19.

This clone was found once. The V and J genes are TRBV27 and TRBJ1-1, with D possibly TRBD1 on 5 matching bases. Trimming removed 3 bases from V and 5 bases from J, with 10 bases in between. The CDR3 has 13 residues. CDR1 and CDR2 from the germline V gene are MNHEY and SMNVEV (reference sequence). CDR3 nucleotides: TGTGCCAGCAGTTTGGCAGGGCGGACTGAAGCTTTCTTT. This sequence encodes CASSLAGRTEAFF.

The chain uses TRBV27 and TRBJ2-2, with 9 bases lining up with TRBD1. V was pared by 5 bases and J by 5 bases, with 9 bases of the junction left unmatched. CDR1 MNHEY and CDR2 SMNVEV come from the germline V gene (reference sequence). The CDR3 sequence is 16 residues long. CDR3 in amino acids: CASSAQQGALTGELFF. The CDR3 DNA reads TGTGCCAGCAGTGCGCAACAGGGGGCGCTGACCGGGGAGCTGTTTTTT.

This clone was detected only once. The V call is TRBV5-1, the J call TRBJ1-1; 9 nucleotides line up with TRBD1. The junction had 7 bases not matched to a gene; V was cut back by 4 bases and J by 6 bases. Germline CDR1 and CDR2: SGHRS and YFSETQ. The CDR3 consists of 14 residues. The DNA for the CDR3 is TGCGCCAGCAGCGTACAGGGGGCGCCTCCTGAAGCTTTCTTT. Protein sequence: CASSVQGAPPEAFF.

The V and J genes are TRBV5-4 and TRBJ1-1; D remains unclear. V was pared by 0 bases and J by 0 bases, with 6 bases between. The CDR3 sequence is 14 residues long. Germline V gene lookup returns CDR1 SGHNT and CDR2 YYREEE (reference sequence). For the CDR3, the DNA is TGTGCCAGCAGCTTGGGATCGGTGAACACTGAAGCTTTCTTT. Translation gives CASSLGSVNTEAFF.

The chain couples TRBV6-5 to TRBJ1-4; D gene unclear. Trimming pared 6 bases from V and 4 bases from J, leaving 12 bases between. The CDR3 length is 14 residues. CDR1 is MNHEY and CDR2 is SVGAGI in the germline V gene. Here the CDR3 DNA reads TGTGCCAGCAGCGACACATACGGTAATGAAAAACTGTTTTTT. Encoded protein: CASSDTYGNEKLFF.

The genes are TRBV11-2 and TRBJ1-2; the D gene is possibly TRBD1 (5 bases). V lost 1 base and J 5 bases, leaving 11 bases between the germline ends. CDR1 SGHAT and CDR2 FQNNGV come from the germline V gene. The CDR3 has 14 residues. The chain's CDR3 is CASSLGPQGYGYTF. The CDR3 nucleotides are TGTGCCAGCAGCTTAGGACCCCAGGGTTATGGCTACACCTTC.

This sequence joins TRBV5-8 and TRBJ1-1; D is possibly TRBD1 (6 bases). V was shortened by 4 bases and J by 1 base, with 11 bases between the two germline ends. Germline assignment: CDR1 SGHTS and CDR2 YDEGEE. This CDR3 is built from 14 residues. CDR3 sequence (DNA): TGTGCCAGCAGCCTGGGGACATCGAACACTGAAGCTTTCTTT. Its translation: CASSLGTSNTEAFF. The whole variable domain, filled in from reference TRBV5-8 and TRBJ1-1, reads EAGVTQSPTHLIKTRGQQATLRCSPISGHTSVYWYQQALGLGLQFLLWYDEGEERNRGNFPPRFSGRQFPNYSSELNVNALELEDSALYLCASSLGTSNTEAFFGQGTRLTVV.

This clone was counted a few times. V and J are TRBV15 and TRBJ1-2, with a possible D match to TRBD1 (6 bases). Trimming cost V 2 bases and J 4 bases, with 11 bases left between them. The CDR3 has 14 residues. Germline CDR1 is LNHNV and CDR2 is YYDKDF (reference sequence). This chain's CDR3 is CATSRTTTGYGYTF. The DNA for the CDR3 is TGTGCCACCAGCAGAACGACGACAGGCTATGGCTACACCTTC.

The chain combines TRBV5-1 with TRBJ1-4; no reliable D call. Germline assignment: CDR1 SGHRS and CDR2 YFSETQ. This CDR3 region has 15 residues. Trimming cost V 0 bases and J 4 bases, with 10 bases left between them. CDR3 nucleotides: TGCGCCAGCAGCTTGGGAGGTCGGAATAATGAAAAACTGTTTTTT. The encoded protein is CASSLGGRNNEKLFF.

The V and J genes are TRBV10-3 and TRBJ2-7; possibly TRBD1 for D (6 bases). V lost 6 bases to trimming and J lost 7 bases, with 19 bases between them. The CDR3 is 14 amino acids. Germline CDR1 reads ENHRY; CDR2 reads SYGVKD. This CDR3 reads CAIRKSTGVVEQYF. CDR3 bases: TGTGCCATCAGGAAATCGACAGGCGTTGTGGAGCAGTACTTC.

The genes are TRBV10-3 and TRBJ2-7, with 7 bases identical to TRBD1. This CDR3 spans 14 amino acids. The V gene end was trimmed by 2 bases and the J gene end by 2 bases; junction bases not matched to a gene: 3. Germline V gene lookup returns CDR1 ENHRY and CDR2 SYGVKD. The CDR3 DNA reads TGTGCCATCAGTGAGACCGACAGGGCCTACGAGCAGTACTTC. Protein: CAISETDRAYEQYF.

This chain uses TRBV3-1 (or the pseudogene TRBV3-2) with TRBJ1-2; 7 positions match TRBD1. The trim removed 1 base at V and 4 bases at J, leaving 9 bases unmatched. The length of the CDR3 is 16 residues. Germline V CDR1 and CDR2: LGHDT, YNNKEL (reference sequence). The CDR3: CASSQVLRQGLYGYTF. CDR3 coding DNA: TGTGCCAGCAGCCAAGTCCTAAGACAGGGTCTCTATGGCTACACCTTC.

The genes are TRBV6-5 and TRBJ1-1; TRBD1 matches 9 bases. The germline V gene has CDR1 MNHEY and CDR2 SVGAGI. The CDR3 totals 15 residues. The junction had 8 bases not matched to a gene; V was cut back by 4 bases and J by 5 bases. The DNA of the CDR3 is TGTGCCAGCAGTTGGAAGACAGGGGGTACGACTGAAGCTTTCTTT. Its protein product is CASSWKTGGTTEAFF.

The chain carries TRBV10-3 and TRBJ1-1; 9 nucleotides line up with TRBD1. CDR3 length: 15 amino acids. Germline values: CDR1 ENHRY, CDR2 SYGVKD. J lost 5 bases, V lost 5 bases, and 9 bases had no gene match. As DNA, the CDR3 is TGTGCCATCAGTCCGGACAGGGGTCGGGTGACTGAAGCTTTCTTT. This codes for CAISPDRGRVTEAFF.

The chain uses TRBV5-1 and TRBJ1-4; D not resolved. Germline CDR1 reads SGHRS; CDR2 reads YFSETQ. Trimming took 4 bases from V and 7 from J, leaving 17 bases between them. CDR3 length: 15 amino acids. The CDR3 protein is CASSGSNTVGEKLFF. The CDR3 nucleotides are TGCGCCAGCAGCGGGTCCAACACAGTTGGTGAAAAACTGTTTTTT.